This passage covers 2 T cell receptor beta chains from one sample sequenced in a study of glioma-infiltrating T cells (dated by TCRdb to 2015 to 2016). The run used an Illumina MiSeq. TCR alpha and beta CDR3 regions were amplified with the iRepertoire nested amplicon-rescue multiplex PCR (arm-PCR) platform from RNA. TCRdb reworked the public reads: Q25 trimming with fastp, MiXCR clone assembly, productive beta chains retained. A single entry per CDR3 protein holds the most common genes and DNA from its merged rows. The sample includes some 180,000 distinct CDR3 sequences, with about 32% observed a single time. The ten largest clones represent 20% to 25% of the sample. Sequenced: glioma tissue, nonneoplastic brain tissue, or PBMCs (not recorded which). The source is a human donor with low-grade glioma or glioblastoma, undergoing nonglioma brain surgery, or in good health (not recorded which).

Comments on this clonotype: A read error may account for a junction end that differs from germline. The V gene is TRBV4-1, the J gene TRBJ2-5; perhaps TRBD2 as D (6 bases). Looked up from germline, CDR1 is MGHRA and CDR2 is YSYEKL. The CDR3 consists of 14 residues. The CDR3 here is CARSQGEVQDTQYF. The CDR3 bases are TGCGCCAGAAGCCAAGGGGAGGTCCAAGATACCCAGTACTTC.

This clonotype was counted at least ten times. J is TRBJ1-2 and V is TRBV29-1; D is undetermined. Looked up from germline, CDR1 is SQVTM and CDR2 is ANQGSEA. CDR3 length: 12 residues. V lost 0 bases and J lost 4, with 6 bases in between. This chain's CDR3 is CSVEDEGYGYTF. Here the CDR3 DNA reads TGCAGCGTTGAAGATGAAGGCTATGGCTACACCTTC.